One sample yielded the 7 T cell receptor beta chains listed below, sequenced in a study of identical twins. TCRdb redid the calling of the 5' RACE reads with MiXCR, one entry per CDR3 protein. The data show about 520,000 distinct CDR3 sequences, around 20% seen once. The same sample was also studied in work on T cells expressing NK-cell markers.

The sequenced material came from CD4+ T cells sorted from blood. The receptor set was obtained from a woman younger than 35 in good health.

This clonotype was seen a handful of times. V gene TRBV20-1 combines with J gene TRBJ1-1; tentatively, D is TRBD1 (5 bases). The CDR3 totals 13 residues. Germline V CDR1 and CDR2: DFQATT, SNEGSKA (reference sequence). Trimming removed 2 bases at V and 6 bases at J, with 13 bases between. The DNA of the CDR3 is TGCAGTGCTAGACCGAGTACCAGGGCTGAAGCTTTCTTT. Translating it yields CSARPSTRAEAFF.

This clonotype was observed many times. The V call is TRBV12-3 or TRBV12-4, the J call TRBJ1-1; 9 bases agree with TRBD1. This CDR3 has 15 amino acids. Losses at the gene ends were 6 bases for V and 6 bases for J; bases not matched to a gene: 11. CDR3 loop: CASSRALGQGPEAFF. CDR3 bases: TGTGCCAGCAGCCGAGCCTTGGGACAGGGCCCTGAAGCTTTCTTT.

This chain connects TRBV12-3 or TRBV12-4 to TRBJ1-1; no clear D. V was pared by 0 bases and J by 10 bases, with 9 bases between. The length of the CDR3 is 12 residues. The CDR3 DNA reads TGTGCCAGCAGTTTAGCGGGCTCTAGAGCTTTCTTT. Translated, it gives CASSLAGSRAFF.

This clonotype has a handful of counts. The CDR3 bases are TGTGCCAGCAGCCGGACAGGGGGTTGGTACACTGAAGCTTTCTTT. Translated, it gives CASSRTGGWYTEAFF. The chain uses TRBV7-2 and TRBJ1-1; 10 bases agree with TRBD1. The germline V gene has CDR1 SGHTA and CDR2 FQGNSA. The CDR3 loop spans 15 amino acids. J lost 3 bases, V lost 5 bases, and 6 bases had no gene match.

The chain recombines TRBV18 with TRBJ2-5, with TRBD2 matching over 15 bases. CDR1 is KGHSH, CDR2 LQKENI, per germline. The junction had 5 bases not matched to a gene; V was cut back by 3 bases and J by 9 bases. The CDR3 totals 15 residues. The DNA for the CDR3 is TGTGCCAGCTCACCGTGGACTAGCGGGAGGGCGGCCCAGTACTTC. Protein: CASSPWTSGRAAQYF.

The chain links TRBV7-2 to TRBJ2-1; no clear D gene. The CDR3 extends over 14 amino acids. Trimming took 5 bases from V and 5 from J, leaving 13 bases between them. Germline V gene lookup returns CDR1 SGHTA and CDR2 FQGNSA. The CDR3 sequence is CASSPRPLNNEQFF. Written as DNA, the CDR3 is TGTGCCAGCAGCCCAAGACCCTTAAACAATGAGCAGTTCTTC.

The J gene is TRBJ2-3, the V gene TRBV10-3; 10 bases are a match to TRBD2. V lost 0 bases and J lost 6; bases outside the gene matches: 6. Germline V gives CDR1 ENHRY, CDR2 SYGVKD. This CDR3 contains 16 residues. The DNA of the CDR3 is TGTGCCATCAGTGAGTCGGAGCGGGGGGGCCCGGATACGCAGTATTTT. This translates into CAISESERGGPDTQYF.